This T cell receptor (beta chain) comes out of a study of PD-L1 blockade in urothelial cancer. The time point is: pretreatment peripheral blood. This clone was observed a single time. One end of the junction does not line up with germline, which may come from a read error. Spike-ins of synthetic TCR analog templates went into each PCR. Sequencing was performed with immunoSEQ multiplex PCR; in TCRdb, only in-frame clones are kept and a portion is missing. Of about 38,000 clones listed, approximately 80% are singletons. The CDR3 has 12 residues. Germline V gives CDR1 SNHLY, CDR2 FYNNEI. This chain links TRBV2 with TRBJ2-7, with unresolved D. The sample here was PBMCs, taken around atezolizumab (anti-PD-L1) treatment. This clonotype was sampled from a man at least 80 years old with urothelial cancer. The CDR3 DNA reads TGTGCCAGCAGTCAGAGGCCCTACGGGCAGTACTTC. Encoded protein: CASSQRPYGQYF.